The present T cell receptor (beta chain) was sequenced within a study of T cell responses to AZD1222 COVID-19 vaccine. Points from the study as a whole: Nearly half of spike-specific TCRs reportedly target variant regions that are unmutated in the B.1.351 and B.1.1.7 variants. Donor demographics were predominantly white British with a female majority; clonal diversity may be underestimated.

CDR1 MDHEN and CDR2 SYDVKM come from the germline V gene. The CDR3 length is 13 residues. Deletions cut 4 bases from V and 4 bases from J, with 10 bases between. Details on this clone: Its specificity is unknown.

Data came from immunoSEQ multiplex PCR; TCRdb stores just in-frame clones and leaves some out. The sample lists around 200,000 clones; about 91% were seen once. The TCR comes from an adult in good health. The chain employs TRBV28 and TRBJ2-5; D gene ambiguous. This specimen consisted of peripheral blood, obtained on day 0 of AZD1222 vaccination. The CDR3 loop is CASSSALVETQYF. The CDR3 nucleotides are TGTGCCAGCAGTTCGGCCCTTGTAGAGACCCAGTACTTC.